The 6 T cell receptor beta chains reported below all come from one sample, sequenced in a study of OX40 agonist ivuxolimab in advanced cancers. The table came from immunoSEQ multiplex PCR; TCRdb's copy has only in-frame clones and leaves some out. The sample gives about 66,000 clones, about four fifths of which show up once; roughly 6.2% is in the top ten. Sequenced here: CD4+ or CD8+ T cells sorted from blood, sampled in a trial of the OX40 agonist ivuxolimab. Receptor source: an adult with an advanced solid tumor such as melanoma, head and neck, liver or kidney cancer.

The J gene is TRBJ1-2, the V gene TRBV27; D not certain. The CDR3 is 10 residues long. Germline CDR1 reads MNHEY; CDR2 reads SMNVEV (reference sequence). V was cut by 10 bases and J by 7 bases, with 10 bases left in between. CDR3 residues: CATSAAGYTF. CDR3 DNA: TGTGCCACCTCGGCGGCTGGCTACACCTTC.

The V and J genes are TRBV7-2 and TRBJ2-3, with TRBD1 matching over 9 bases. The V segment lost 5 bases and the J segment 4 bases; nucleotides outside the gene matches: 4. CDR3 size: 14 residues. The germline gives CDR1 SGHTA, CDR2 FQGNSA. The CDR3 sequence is CASSARTGADTQYF. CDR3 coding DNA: TGTGCCAGCAGCGCCCGGACAGGGGCAGATACGCAGTATTTT. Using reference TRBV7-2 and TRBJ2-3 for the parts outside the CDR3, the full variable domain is GAGVSQSPSNKVTEKGKDVELRCDPISGHTALYWYRQSLGQGLEFLIYFQGNSAPDKSGLPSDRFSAERTGGSVSTLTIQRTQQEDSAVYLCASSARTGADTQYFGPGTRLTVL.

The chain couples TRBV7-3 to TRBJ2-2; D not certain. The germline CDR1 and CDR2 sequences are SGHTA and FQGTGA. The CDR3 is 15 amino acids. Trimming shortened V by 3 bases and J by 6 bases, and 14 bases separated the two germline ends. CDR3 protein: CASSFGAIQAGELFF. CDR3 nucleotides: TGTGCCAGCAGCTTTGGTGCTATCCAGGCCGGGGAGCTGTTTTTT.

The CDR3 nucleotides are TGTGCCAGCAGCTTAGCGCTACAGGCCTACACGAACACCGGGGAGCTGTTTTTT. Residues: CASSLALQAYTNTGELFF. This chain uses TRBV7-2 with TRBJ2-2, with a tentative D call TRBD1 (5 bases). In germline, CDR1 is SGHTA, CDR2 FQGNSA. The ends were cut back, 0 bases at V and 0 bases at J, with 14 bases in the middle. CDR3 length equals 18 residues.

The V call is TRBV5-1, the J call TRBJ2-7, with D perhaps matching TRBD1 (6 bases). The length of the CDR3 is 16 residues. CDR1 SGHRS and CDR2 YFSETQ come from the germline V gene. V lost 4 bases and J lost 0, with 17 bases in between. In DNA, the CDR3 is TGCGCCAGCAGCGCACAACAGGGTCTGGGCTCCTACGAGCAGTACTTC. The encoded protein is CASSAQQGLGSYEQYF.

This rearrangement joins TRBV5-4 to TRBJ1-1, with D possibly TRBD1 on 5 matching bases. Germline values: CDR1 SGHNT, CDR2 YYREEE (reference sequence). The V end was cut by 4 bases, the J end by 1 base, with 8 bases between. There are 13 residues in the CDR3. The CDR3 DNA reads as TGTGCCAGCAGCATAGACAGGAACACTGAAGCTTTCTTT. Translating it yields CASSIDRNTEAFF.